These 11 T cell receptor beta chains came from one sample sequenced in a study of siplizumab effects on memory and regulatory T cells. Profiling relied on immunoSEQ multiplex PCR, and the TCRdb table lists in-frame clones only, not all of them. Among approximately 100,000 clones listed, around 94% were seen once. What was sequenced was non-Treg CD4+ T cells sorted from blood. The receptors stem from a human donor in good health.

This chain's CDR3 is CASSGKASMNEQFF. CDR3 DNA: TGTGCCAGCAGCGGGAAGGCCTCCATGAATGAGCAGTTCTTC. The chain employs TRBV11-3 and TRBJ2-1, with D unresolved. Between the trimmed V and J ends, which lost 5 bases and 7 bases, there was a span of 15 bases. The CDR3 totals 14 residues. In germline, CDR1 is SGHNT, CDR2 YENEEA. Looking up the rest from reference TRBV11-3 and TRBJ2-1 gives the full variable domain: EAGVVQSPRYKIIEKKQPVAFWCNPISGHNTLYWYLQNLGQGPELLIRYENEEAVDDSQLPKDRFSAERLKGVDSTLKIQPAELGDSAVYLCASSGKASMNEQFFGPGTRLTVL.

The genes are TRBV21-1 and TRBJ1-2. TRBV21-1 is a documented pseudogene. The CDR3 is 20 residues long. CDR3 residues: CASSPGVNGGMVSRDYGYTF. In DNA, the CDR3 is TGTGCCAGCAGCCCAGGAGTTAACGGGGGGATGGTCTCACGGGACTATGGCTACACCTTC.

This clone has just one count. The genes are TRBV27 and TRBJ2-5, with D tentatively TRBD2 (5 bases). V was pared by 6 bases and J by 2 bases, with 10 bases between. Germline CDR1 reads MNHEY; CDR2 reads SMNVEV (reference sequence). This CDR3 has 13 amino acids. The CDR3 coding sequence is TGTGCCAGCAGCTTACTAGGACAAGAGACCCAGTACTTC. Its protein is CASSLLGQETQYF.

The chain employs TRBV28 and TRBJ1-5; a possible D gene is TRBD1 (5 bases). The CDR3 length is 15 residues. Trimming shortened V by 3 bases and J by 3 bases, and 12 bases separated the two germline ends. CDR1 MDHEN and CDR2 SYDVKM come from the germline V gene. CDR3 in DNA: TGTGCCAGCAGTTTGAACCGGGGGATCAATCAGCCCCAGCATTTT. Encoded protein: CASSLNRGINQPQHF.

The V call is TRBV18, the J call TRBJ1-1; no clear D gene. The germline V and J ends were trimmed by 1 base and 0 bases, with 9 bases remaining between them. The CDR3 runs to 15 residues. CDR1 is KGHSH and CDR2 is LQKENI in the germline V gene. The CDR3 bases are TGTGCCAGCTCACCACAGGGTGGGGTGAACACTGAAGCTTTCTTT. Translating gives CASSPQGGVNTEAFF.

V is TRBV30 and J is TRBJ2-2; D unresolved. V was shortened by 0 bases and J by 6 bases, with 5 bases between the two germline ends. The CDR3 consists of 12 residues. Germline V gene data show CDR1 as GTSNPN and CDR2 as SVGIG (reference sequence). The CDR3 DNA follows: TGTGCCTGGAGTGTCCTTCCCGGGGAGCTGTTTTTT. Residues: CAWSVLPGELFF.

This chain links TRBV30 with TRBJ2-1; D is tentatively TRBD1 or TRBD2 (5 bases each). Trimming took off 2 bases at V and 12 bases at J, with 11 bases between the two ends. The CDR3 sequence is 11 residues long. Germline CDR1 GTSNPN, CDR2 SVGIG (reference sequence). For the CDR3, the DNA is TGTGCCTGGAGTCCTCGGGACCTGCAGTTCTTC. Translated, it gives CAWSPRDLQFF.

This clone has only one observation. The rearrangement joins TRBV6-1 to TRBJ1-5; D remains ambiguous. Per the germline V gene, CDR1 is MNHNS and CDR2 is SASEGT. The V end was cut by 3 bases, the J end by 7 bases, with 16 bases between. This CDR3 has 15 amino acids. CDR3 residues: CASSDRSGGRQPQHF. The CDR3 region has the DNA TGTGCCAGCAGTGACCGGTCCGGAGGGAGGCAGCCCCAGCATTTT.

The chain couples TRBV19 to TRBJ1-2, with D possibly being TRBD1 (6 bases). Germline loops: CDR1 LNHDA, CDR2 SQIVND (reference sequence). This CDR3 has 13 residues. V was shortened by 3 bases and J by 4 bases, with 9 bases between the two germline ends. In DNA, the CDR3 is TGTGCCAGTAGTATCAGGGGTCCCTATGGCTACACCTTC. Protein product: CASSIRGPYGYTF.

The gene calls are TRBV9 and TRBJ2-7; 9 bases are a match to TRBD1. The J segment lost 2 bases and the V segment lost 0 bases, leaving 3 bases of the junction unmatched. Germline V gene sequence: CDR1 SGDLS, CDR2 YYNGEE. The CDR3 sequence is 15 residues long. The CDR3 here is CASSVGGTGTYEQYF. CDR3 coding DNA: TGTGCCAGCAGCGTAGGCGGGACAGGGACCTACGAGCAGTACTTC.

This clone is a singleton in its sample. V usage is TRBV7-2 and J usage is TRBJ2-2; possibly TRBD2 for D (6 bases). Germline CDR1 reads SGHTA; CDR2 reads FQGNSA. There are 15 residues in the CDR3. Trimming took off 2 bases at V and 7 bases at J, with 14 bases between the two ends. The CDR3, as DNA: TGTGCCAGCAGCTTAATGGCGGGATCGGTCGGGGAGCTGTTTTTT. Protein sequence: CASSLMAGSVGELFF. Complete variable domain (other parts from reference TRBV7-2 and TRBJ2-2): GAGVSQSPSNKVTEKGKDVELRCDPISGHTALYWYRQSLGQGLEFLIYFQGNSAPDKSGLPSDRFSAERTGGSVSTLTIQRTQQEDSAVYLCASSLMAGSVGELFFGEGSRLTVL.